This T cell receptor beta chain was sequenced during a study of response to subunit inactivated influenza vaccine. TCRdb reprocessed the RT-PCR reads via MiXCR and lists one record per CDR3 protein. The profile covers roughly 670,000 distinct CDR3 sequences, with 12% to 15% appearing a single time and less than 9% taken by the ten largest. The germline V and J ends were trimmed by 4 bases and 2 bases, with 6 bases remaining between them. The CDR3 totals 14 residues. Germline V gene sequence: CDR1 LGHDT, CDR2 YNNKEL (reference sequence). This material consisted of PBMCs from blood, taken approximately 15 days before vaccination. The J gene is TRBJ2-6, the V gene TRBV3-1; D uncertain. The receptor was isolated from a man in his forties or fifties who received an inactivated influenza vaccine. CDR3 DNA sequence: TGTGCCAGCAGCCCTTCCCCTGGGGCCAACGTCCTGACTTTC. Protein product: CASSPSPGANVLTF.